Following are 21 T cell receptor beta chains from one sample sequenced in a study of cytomegalovirus exposure and HLA in healthy donors. Primers for the PCR totalled 60 Vbeta and 13 Jbeta. Profiled with immunoSEQ multiplex PCR; TCRdb holds only in-frame clones, not every one. The table has about 200,000 clones, around 78% seen once; the top ten hold less than 2%. The sample was PBMCs. The receptors shown here come from a man younger than 45 in good health and CMV-seronegative.

The chain joins TRBV7-6 to TRBJ2-2; D may be TRBD2 (5 bases). Germline CDR1 and CDR2: SGHVS and FNYEAQ. The CDR3 runs to 16 residues. Between the trimmed V and J ends, which lost 5 bases and 1 base, there was a span of 14 bases. In nucleotides, the CDR3 is TGTGCCAGCAGCCCTCTTCCGGCGGGGAACACCGGGGAGCTGTTTTTT. Its translation is CASSPLPAGNTGELFF.

The rearrangement links TRBV6-5 to TRBJ2-7, with TRBD1 as a possible D gene (6 bases). The germline CDR1 and CDR2 sequences are MNHEY and SVGAGI. The CDR3 totals 15 residues. V was shortened by 10 bases and J by 7 bases, with 26 bases between the two germline ends. CDR3 coding DNA: TGTGCCAACAAGCCCGGGACAACCACCTCTATAGAGCAGTACTTC. It translates to CANKPGTTTSIEQYF.

The J gene is TRBJ1-2, the V gene TRBV29-1; 7 bases are a match to TRBD1. Germline V CDR1 and CDR2: SQVTM, ANQGSEA. The CDR3 totals 14 residues. V lost 6 bases, J lost 0 bases, and 7 bases stayed unmatched. CDR3 nucleotide sequence: TGCAGCGTCCATAGGGGGCCAGCTAACTATGGCTACACCTTC. Protein sequence: CSVHRGPANYGYTF.

This clone was seen just once. The genes are TRBV15 and TRBJ2-3; D uncertain. The CDR3 has 13 residues. CDR1 and CDR2 (germline): LNHNV, YYDKDF (reference sequence). The germline V and J ends were trimmed by 1 base and 1 base, with 3 bases remaining between them. The CDR3 sequence is CATSRGGTDTQYF. Here the CDR3 DNA reads TGTGCCACCAGCAGAGGCGGCACAGATACGCAGTATTTT.

This clone has only one observation. V and J are TRBV11-2 and TRBJ2-2, with a possible D match to TRBD2 (6 bases). This CDR3 has 16 amino acids. V lost 6 bases and J 5 bases, leaving 19 bases between the germline ends. Germline lookup yields CDR1 SGHAT and CDR2 FQNNGV. CDR3 in amino acids: CASSPNGGRRTGELFF. Written as DNA, the CDR3 is TGTGCCAGCAGTCCCAACGGAGGGAGGAGAACCGGGGAGCTGTTTTTT.

The CDR3 sequence: CASRGGSGTGELFF. Here the CDR3 DNA reads TGCGCCAGCAGGGGAGGTTCCGGGACCGGGGAGCTGTTTTTT. The chain uses TRBV5-1 and TRBJ2-2; TRBD2 is a possible D gene (6 bases). The germline V gene encodes CDR1 SGHRS and CDR2 YFSETQ. V lost 5 bases and J 5 bases, leaving 13 bases between the germline ends. The CDR3 is 14 amino acids.

The V and J genes are TRBV9 and TRBJ1-4; a weak D match, TRBD1 (6 bases). The CDR3 loop spans 17 amino acids. Trimming cost V 0 bases and J 0 bases, with 12 bases left between them. The V gene's germline CDR1 is SGDLS and CDR2 YYNGEE. CDR3 DNA: TGTGCCAGCAGCGTAGAGTCAGGGGACACAACTAATGAAAAACTGTTTTTT. Its translation: CASSVESGDTTNEKLFF.

The chain links TRBV11-1 to TRBJ2-7; TRBD2 aligns across 7 bases. With 5 bases clipped from V and 6 bases from J, the junction kept 10 bases outside the gene matches. CDR1 SGHAT and CDR2 FQDESV come from the germline V gene (reference sequence). The CDR3 spans 14 residues. For the CDR3, the DNA is TGTGCCAGCAGCCCCCGCGGGAGTGGTCGCGAGCAGTACTTC. Amino acids: CASSPRGSGREQYF.

This chain joins TRBV9 and TRBJ2-1; D might be TRBD2 (5 bases). The CDR3 is 16 residues long. CDR1 is SGDLS, CDR2 YYNGEE, per germline. V gave up 0 bases and J gave up 0 bases, with 10 bases separating them. CDR3 in DNA: TGTGCCAGCAGCGTAGACGAGGGCAGCTCCTACAATGAGCAGTTCTTC. Amino acid sequence: CASSVDEGSSYNEQFF.

The chain couples TRBV2 to TRBJ1-4; 8 positions match TRBD1. Trimming removed 1 base from V and 8 bases from J; junction bases left unmatched: 6. From germline, CDR1 is SNHLY and CDR2 FYNNEI. The CDR3 length is 15 residues. The chain's CDR3 is CASSEEDREGEKLFF. DNA for the CDR3: TGTGCCAGCAGTGAAGAGGACAGGGAGGGAGAAAAACTGTTTTTT.

The chain has TRBV18 and TRBJ2-7; possible D gene TRBD2, 5 bases. V gave up 6 bases and J gave up 0 bases, with 9 bases separating them. Germline V gene lookup returns CDR1 KGHSH and CDR2 LQKENI. This CDR3 has 13 amino acids. The CDR3 DNA reads as TGTGCCAGCTCGGCGGGTGACTCCTACGAGCAGTACTTC. Its protein product is CASSAGDSYEQYF.

The genes are TRBV7-2 and TRBJ2-1; 7 bases are a match to TRBD1. Germline V CDR1 and CDR2: SGHTA, FQGNSA. The CDR3 is 17 amino acids. V lost 1 base to trimming and J lost 4 bases; unmatched junction nucleotides: 10. The CDR3: CASSLGSGTAKYNEQFF. The CDR3 region has the DNA TGTGCCAGCAGCTTAGGGTCCGGGACAGCGAAATACAATGAGCAGTTCTTC. Full variable domain (outside the CDR3, taken from reference TRBV7-2 and TRBJ2-1): GAGVSQSPSNKVTEKGKDVELRCDPISGHTALYWYRQSLGQGLEFLIYFQGNSAPDKSGLPSDRFSAERTGGSVSTLTIQRTQQEDSAVYLCASSLGSGTAKYNEQFFGPGTRLTVL.

This rearrangement joins TRBV10-2 to TRBJ1-3; 7 bases agree with TRBD1. CDR1 WSHSY and CDR2 SAAADI come from the germline V gene. V lost 6 bases, J lost 6 bases, and 23 bases stayed unmatched. The CDR3 loop spans 19 amino acids. This CDR3 is CASSGDSTGSYSLLNTIYF. The CDR3 region has the DNA TGCGCCAGCAGCGGGGACAGTACTGGCTCTTACTCCCTCTTAAACACCATATATTTT.

The chain joins TRBV4-2 to TRBJ2-3, with 7 bases matching TRBD2. V was pared by 1 base and J by 1 base, with 2 bases of the junction left unmatched. Germline values: CDR1 LGHNA, CDR2 YNFKEQ. This CDR3 has 15 amino acids. In DNA, the CDR3 is TGTGCCAGCAGCCAAGGACGGGAGGGCACAGATACGCAGTATTTT. It encodes CASSQGREGTDTQYF.

The J gene is TRBJ2-1, the V gene TRBV7-3; TRBD2 aligns across 12 bases. This CDR3 comprises 15 residues. CDR1 is SGHTA, CDR2 FQGTGA, per germline. V lost 4 bases, J lost 5 bases, and 3 bases stayed unmatched. The CDR3 region has the DNA TGTGCCAGCAGCTCCGGACTAGCGGGGAACAATGAGCAGTTCTTC. Protein sequence: CASSSGLAGNNEQFF.

The gene calls are TRBV6-6 and TRBJ1-1, with D perhaps matching TRBD1 (6 bases). Per the germline V gene, CDR1 is MNHNY and CDR2 is SVGAGI (reference sequence). V lost 7 bases and J lost 1, with 16 bases in between. The CDR3 is 15 residues long. CDR3 protein: CASIKPTTGNTEAFF. In DNA, the CDR3 is TGTGCCAGCATCAAACCCACGACAGGGAACACTGAAGCTTTCTTT.

The genes are TRBV28 and TRBJ2-7, with 10 bases lining up with TRBD2. Germline lookup yields CDR1 MDHEN and CDR2 SYDVKM. The J segment lost 9 bases and the V segment lost 5 bases, leaving 16 bases of the junction unmatched. CDR3 length equals 16 residues. DNA of the CDR3: TGTGCCAGCAGTCCACAAAAAGGGTCTAGCGGGAGCGGGCAGTACTTC. Its translation is CASSPQKGSSGSGQYF.

The chain recombines TRBV27 with TRBJ2-7; possible D gene TRBD1, 5 bases. Looked up from germline, CDR1 is MNHEY and CDR2 is SMNVEV (reference sequence). Trimming stripped 3 bases from V and 6 bases from J, with 12 bases between. CDR3 length equals 13 residues. This chain's CDR3 is CASSFGQGGEQYF. CDR3 nucleotide sequence: TGTGCCAGCAGTTTTGGGCAGGGTGGCGAGCAGTACTTC.

The V gene is TRBV13, the J gene TRBJ1-3, with D possibly TRBD1 on 5 matching bases. This CDR3 has 15 amino acids. Germline-derived CDR1 and CDR2 are PRHDT and FYEKMQ (reference sequence). V lost 7 bases and J lost 0, with 13 bases in between. Here the CDR3 reads CASTPRGSSGNTIYF. The CDR3 bases are TGTGCCAGCACCCCTCGGGGGAGCTCTGGAAACACCATATATTTT.

This chain joins TRBV19 and TRBJ2-1; 10 nucleotides match TRBD2. Germline V gene data show CDR1 as LNHDA and CDR2 as SQIVND (reference sequence). V dropped 3 bases and J dropped 9; count of bases not matched to a gene: 8. This CDR3 comprises 15 residues. The CDR3 sequence is CASSILASGSSEQFF. CDR3 bases: TGTGCCAGTAGTATTTTAGCTAGCGGGAGTTCTGAGCAGTTCTTC. Full variable domain (outside the CDR3, taken from reference TRBV19 and TRBJ2-1): DGGITQSPKYLFRKEGQNVTLSCEQNLNHDAMYWYRQDPGQGLRLIYYSQIVNDFQKGDIAEGYSVSREKKESFPLTVTSAQKNPTAFYLCASSILASGSSEQFFGPGTRLTVL.

As DNA, the CDR3 is TGTGCCAGCAGCTTAGCGGGACAGGGGGCCGAGCAGTACTTC. Amino acids: CASSLAGQGAEQYF. The chain uses TRBV7-9 and TRBJ2-7, with TRBD1 matching 12 bases. Germline-derived CDR1 and CDR2 are SEHNR and FQNEAQ (reference sequence). The V and J ends lost 0 bases and 6 bases, in that order; junction bases with no gene match: 0. This CDR3 has 14 amino acids. The full variable domain, its missing parts supplied by reference TRBV7-9 and TRBJ2-7, is DTGVSQNPRHKITKRGQNVTFRCDPISEHNRLYWYRQTLGQGPEFLTYFQNEAQLEKSRLLSDRFSAERPKGSFSTLEIQRTEQGDSAMYLCASSLAGQGAEQYFGPGTRLTVT.